This TCR beta chain stems from a study of blood T cell repertoires in COVID-19. The wider study: The analysed material was cDNA or gDNA that came from T cells, B-cell-depleted T cells, or PBMCs.

Ages ranged from about 18 to 89 years, with residence in approximately 25 US areas. Participant-reported clinical history was the basis for cohort assignment. Repertoires were generated with immunoSEQ multiplex PCR, while TCRdb's copy carries only in-frame clones and drops some. The table lists about 270,000 clones, about nine tenths of them singletons. There are 12 residues in the CDR3. Trimming cost V 3 bases and J 8 bases, with 10 bases left between them. Germline V lookup: CDR1 MGHRA, CDR2 YSYEKL. The chain carries TRBV4-1 and TRBJ1-1, with D possibly being TRBD1 (5 bases). The specimen was PBMCs or T cells enriched from blood (not recorded which). This clonotype was sampled from a woman aged 18-35 years who had recovered from COVID-19. CDR3 bases: TGCGCCAGCAGCCATAGAGGACAAGAAGCTTTCTTT. This codes for CASSHRGQEAFF.